This T cell receptor beta chain was identified in a study of vaccination effects on CD4 cells after COVID-19. In regard to this clone: Its matching antigen is unknown.

The method was immunoSEQ multiplex PCR; TCRdb's version includes in-frame clones alone and lacks a portion of them. The sample carries tens of thousands of clones, around four fifths recorded once. Deletions cut 6 bases from V and 0 bases from J, with 11 bases between. This CDR3 comprises 14 residues. Germline CDR1 and CDR2: MGHRA and YSYEKL. In the ViraFEST assay, antigen-specific CD4+ clonotypes were identified by expansion after peptide-pool stimulation. Once cultured for under 11 days, the cells underwent separation to obtain CD4+ T cells. Two doses of either BNT162b2 or mRNA-1273 were given to each participant.

This sequence joins TRBV4-1 and TRBJ1-1; possibly TRBD1 for D (5 bases). The clonotype was recovered from a human donor who received a COVID-19 vaccine. Some clones in this sample may be carry-over from other donors' samples. The sequencing used CD4+ T cells from PBMCs cultured with HCoV-NL63 spike peptides, collected after COVID-19 vaccination. The CDR3 is CASRGPTMNTEAFF. CDR3 in DNA: TGCGCCAGCAGGGGACCGACAATGAACACTGAAGCTTTCTTT.